Each of the 27 T cell receptor beta chains below was sequenced from the same sample in a study of T cell repertoires in cytomegalovirus infection. TCRdb called the reads again in MiXCR, with one record for every CDR3 protein. Here the sample spans some 320,000 distinct CDR3 sequences, approximately 9.5% being singletons. Sequenced input: PBMCs. The source is a human donor in good health (CMV status not recorded). Some clones in this sample may be carry-over from other donors' samples.

This clonotype has just one count. A much larger clone differs by one base, so this may be a read error. V and J are TRBV7-2 and TRBJ1-2; D remains ambiguous. The germline V gene has CDR1 SGHTA and CDR2 FQGNSA. There are 11 residues in the CDR3. The V end was cut by 1 base, the J end by 8 bases, with 5 bases between. CDR3 DNA sequence: TGTACCAGCAGCTTAGGTGTGGGCTACACCTTC. Translation: CTSSLGVGYTF.

The sample holds a few counts of this clonotype. The chain links TRBV7-2 to TRBJ1-2; D unresolved. With 0 bases removed from V and 8 bases from J, the gap between germline ends came to 16 bases. The germline V gene has CDR1 SGHTA and CDR2 FQGNSA. The CDR3 contains 15 residues. The CDR3 reads CASSLAYQRRTGYTF. The CDR3 DNA follows: TGTGCCAGCAGCTTAGCGTACCAGAGGCGGACCGGCTACACCTTC.

This clonotype showed up many times. The J gene is TRBJ1-2, the V gene TRBV25-1, with D perhaps matching TRBD1 (6 bases). CDR3 length: 14 amino acids. The V gene's germline CDR1 is MGHDK and CDR2 SYGVNS. V dropped 3 bases and J dropped 8 bases, with 16 bases sitting between them. The CDR3 protein is CASSETGLWRGYTF. The CDR3, as DNA: TGTGCCAGCAGTGAGACAGGCCTCTGGAGAGGCTACACCTTC.

This clonotype was recorded many times. The chain is built from TRBV12-3 or TRBV12-4 and TRBJ2-1; maybe TRBD2 (5 bases). With 6 bases removed from V and 5 bases from J, the gap between germline ends came to 14 bases. The CDR3 loop spans 14 amino acids. CDR3 bases: TGTGCCAGCAGACCCCGGACTGTAGACAATGAGCAGTTCTTC. Its translation is CASRPRTVDNEQFF.

The sample holds many counts of this clonotype. The chain uses TRBV5-1 and TRBJ2-1; a possible D gene is TRBD2 (6 bases). V lost 6 bases and J 0 bases, leaving 13 bases between the germline ends. The CDR3 is made up of 15 amino acids. The germline V gene encodes CDR1 SGHRS and CDR2 YFSETQ. CDR3 sequence: CASTSGTPSYNEQFF. Here the CDR3 DNA reads TGCGCCAGCACCTCCGGGACTCCCTCCTACAATGAGCAGTTCTTC.

The gene calls are TRBV19 and TRBJ2-2, with 11 bases that match TRBD2. V lost 2 bases, J lost 3 bases, and 5 bases stayed unmatched. Germline loops: CDR1 LNHDA, CDR2 SQIVND (reference sequence). The CDR3 is 17 amino acids. The CDR3 DNA reads as TGTGCCAGTAGTATACTAGCGGGAGGACTTGACACCGGGGAGCTGTTTTTT. Protein sequence: CASSILAGGLDTGELFF. The variable domain in full, with the rest retrieved from reference TRBV19 and TRBJ2-2, is DGGITQSPKYLFRKEGQNVTLSCEQNLNHDAMYWYRQDPGQGLRLIYYSQIVNDFQKGDIAEGYSVSREKKESFPLTVTSAQKNPTAFYLCASSILAGGLDTGELFFGEGSRLTVL.

In its sample, this clonotype was seen a few times. The genes are TRBV7-2 and TRBJ1-2, with 11 bases fitting TRBD1. Germline values: CDR1 SGHTA, CDR2 FQGNSA. This CDR3 has 14 amino acids. V lost 7 bases, J lost 8 bases, and 9 bases stayed unmatched. The CDR3 region is CASTKDRGLGGYTF. In DNA, the CDR3 is TGTGCCAGCACCAAGGACAGGGGGCTAGGGGGCTACACCTTC.

In this sample, this clonotype turned up many times. This chain connects TRBV7-2 to TRBJ2-7; TRBD2 matches at 11 bases. Germline V gene data show CDR1 as SGHTA and CDR2 as FQGNSA. Trimming at V came to 2 bases and at J to 0 bases, leaving 6 bases not matched to a gene. The CDR3 runs to 17 residues. The CDR3 region is CASSLWPSGGPSYEQYF. In DNA, the CDR3 is TGTGCCAGCAGCTTATGGCCTAGCGGGGGGCCCTCCTACGAGCAGTACTTC. The variable domain in full, with the rest retrieved from reference TRBV7-2 and TRBJ2-7, is GAGVSQSPSNKVTEKGKDVELRCDPISGHTALYWYRQSLGQGLEFLIYFQGNSAPDKSGLPSDRFSAERTGGSVSTLTIQRTQQEDSAVYLCASSLWPSGGPSYEQYFGPGTRLTVT.

This clonotype turned up a few times. This chain uses TRBV9 with TRBJ2-1, with TRBD2 matching over 7 bases. After removal of 1 base from V and 8 bases from J, the junction contained 12 bases not matched to a gene. CDR1 SGDLS and CDR2 YYNGEE come from the germline V gene. This CDR3 is built from 16 residues. CDR3 DNA: TGTGCCAGCAGCGTAACGGCGGGGGTAAACAAGGATGAGCAGTTCTTC. Translation gives CASSVTAGVNKDEQFF. The full variable domain, completed using reference TRBV9 and TRBJ2-1, is DSGVTQTPKHLITATGQRVTLRCSPRSGDLSVYWYQQSLDQGLQFLIQYYNGEERAKGNILERFSAQQFPDLHSELNLSSLELGDSALYFCASSVTAGVNKDEQFFGPGTRLTVL.

This clonotype was detected ten times or more. This chain links TRBV12-3 or TRBV12-4 with TRBJ1-5; TRBD1 is a possible D gene (6 bases). Trimming shortened V by 1 base and J by 9 bases, and 10 bases separated the two germline ends. This CDR3 is 13 amino acids long. The CDR3 nucleotides read TGTGCCAGCAGTTTAGGGGGGGGCTTGCCCCAGCATTTT. Protein product: CASSLGGGLPQHF.

This clonotype was seen many times. This chain uses TRBV23-1 with TRBJ1-5; D might be TRBD1 (5 bases). TRBV23-1 is classed as an ORF, of uncertain function. V lost 2 bases, J lost 1 base, and 6 bases lay in between. CDR3 length: 14 amino acids. The CDR3 sequence is CASSQRDSNQPQHF. CDR3 bases: TGCGCCAGCAGTCAAAGGGACAGCAATCAGCCCCAGCATTTT.

The table lists this clonotype with many counts. V and J are TRBV12-3 or TRBV12-4 and TRBJ1-6; a weak D match, TRBD1 (6 bases). The CDR3 consists of 16 residues. Deletions cut 5 bases from V and 3 bases from J, with 14 bases between. CDR3: CASSPNRVGYNSPLHF. The CDR3 nucleotides are TGTGCCAGCAGTCCGAACAGGGTTGGCTATAATTCACCCCTCCACTTT.

This clonotype was observed many times. The J gene is TRBJ1-6, the V gene TRBV7-2, with 9 bases fitting TRBD1. This CDR3 contains 17 residues. Germline values: CDR1 SGHTA, CDR2 FQGNSA. Trimming at V came to 5 bases and at J to 7 bases, leaving 12 bases not matched to a gene. CDR3 DNA sequence: TGTGCCAGCAGCACCTCCCTACAGGGGGCAGGGAATTCACCCCTCCACTTT. Translating it yields CASSTSLQGAGNSPLHF.

At least ten counts were recorded for this clonotype. CDR3 sequence reads: CSVTSRGAVNTEAFF. CDR3 DNA sequence: TGCAGTGTCACATCGAGGGGGGCTGTGAACACTGAAGCTTTCTTT. The J gene is TRBJ1-1, the V gene TRBV20-1; D perhaps matches TRBD1 (6 bases). The CDR3 consists of 15 residues. Trimming left V 7 bases short and J 0 bases short, with 18 bases between. Germline V gives CDR1 DFQATT, CDR2 SNEGSKA (reference sequence).

There are many counts of this clonotype. The chain has TRBV27 and TRBJ2-7; D is uncertain. This CDR3 comprises 14 residues. The V end lost 5 bases, the J end lost 0 bases, and 11 bases lay between the germline ends. Germline CDR1 is MNHEY and CDR2 is SMNVEV (reference sequence). The CDR3 spells CASSPSRSSYEQYF. In DNA form, the CDR3 reads TGTGCCAGCAGTCCCTCCAGAAGCTCCTACGAGCAGTACTTC.

The chain employs TRBV7-1 and TRBJ2-1, with D possibly TRBD2 on 7 matching bases. TRBV7-1 is an open reading frame whose function is uncertain. V gave up 5 bases and J gave up 3 bases, with 14 bases separating them. This CDR3 has 15 amino acids. The DNA of the CDR3 is TGTGCCAGCAGCCTGTGGGGGGGCCGCTACAATGAGCAGTTCTTC. This encodes CASSLWGGRYNEQFF.

This clonotype was observed at least ten times. The rearrangement links TRBV12-3 or TRBV12-4 to TRBJ1-5, with D possibly matching TRBD1 (6 bases). V dropped 4 bases and J dropped 0 bases, with 13 bases sitting between them. This CDR3 is 16 amino acids long. The CDR3 is CASSSERGYSNQPQHF. CDR3 nucleotides: TGTGCCAGCAGTTCGGAAAGGGGGTATAGCAATCAGCCCCAGCATTTT.

The chain couples TRBV11-2 to TRBJ1-2; TRBD1 matches 8 bases. The CDR3 length is 15 residues. CDR1 SGHAT and CDR2 FQNNGV come from the germline V gene. V dropped 5 bases and J dropped 8; count of bases not matched to a gene: 13. CDR3 loop: CASSTTRQGSFGYTF. CDR3 nucleotide sequence: TGTGCCAGCAGCACAACTAGACAGGGGTCCTTCGGCTACACCTTC.

The rearrangement uses TRBV7-2 and TRBJ2-1; D tentatively fits TRBD1 or TRBD2 (5 bases each). V lost 7 bases, J lost 3 bases, and 10 bases lay in between. Germline assignment: CDR1 SGHTA and CDR2 FQGNSA. The length of the CDR3 is 13 residues. The DNA for the CDR3 is TGTGCCAGCACTGGGGGATTCTACAATGAGCAGTTCTTC. Translating gives CASTGGFYNEQFF.

This clonotype occurred many times. V is TRBV7-2 and J is TRBJ1-1; the match to TRBD1 covers 8 bases. Germline loops: CDR1 SGHTA, CDR2 FQGNSA. The CDR3 runs to 16 residues. J was trimmed by 1 base and V by 4 bases; bases with no gene match: 8. As DNA, the CDR3 is TGTGCCAGCAGCTCTCTGCGCGGGACAGGGAACACTGAAGCTTTCTTT. It is translated as CASSSLRGTGNTEAFF. Based on the CDR3 plus reference TRBV7-2 and TRBJ1-1, the full variable domain is GAGVSQSPSNKVTEKGKDVELRCDPISGHTALYWYRQSLGQGLEFLIYFQGNSAPDKSGLPSDRFSAERTGGSVSTLTIQRTQQEDSAVYLCASSSLRGTGNTEAFFGQGTRLTVV.

V gene TRBV27 combines with J gene TRBJ2-1; TRBD1 is a possible D gene (7 bases). Trimming cost V 11 bases and J 3 bases, with 17 bases left between them. Germline V lookup: CDR1 MNHEY, CDR2 SMNVEV (reference sequence). The CDR3 sequence is 14 residues long. CDR3 loop: CAPRGGTVYNEQFF. DNA of the CDR3: TGTGCCCCTAGAGGCGGGACAGTCTACAATGAGCAGTTCTTC.

This clonotype was detected only once. Just one base apart from a much larger clone, this may be a read error. In DNA form, the CDR3 reads TGTGCCACCCAGGGCACTACTGACACAGTCTATGGCTACACCTTC. Its protein is CATQGTTDTVYGYTF. This chain connects TRBV2 to TRBJ1-2, with a possible D match to TRBD1 (5 bases). CDR1 is SNHLY, CDR2 FYNNEI, per germline. Trimming cost V 10 bases and J 4 bases, with 22 bases left between them. The CDR3 contains 15 residues.

This clonotype has at least ten counts. The chain links TRBV12-3 or TRBV12-4 to TRBJ1-2; no clear D. The CDR3 extends over 13 amino acids. V dropped 3 bases and J dropped 5 bases, with 10 bases sitting between them. This CDR3 is CASSFGRLYGYTF. CDR3 DNA sequence: TGTGCCAGCAGTTTTGGCCGTCTGTATGGCTACACCTTC.

The chain links TRBV19 to TRBJ1-2; no definite D call. V was clipped by 3 bases and J by 3 bases, with 14 bases between them. The V gene's germline CDR1 is LNHDA and CDR2 SQIVND (reference sequence). There are 15 residues in the CDR3. Here the CDR3 reads CASSMGRGGDYGYTF. In nucleotides, the CDR3 is TGTGCCAGTAGTATGGGTAGAGGAGGTGACTATGGCTACACCTTC.

This clonotype was found many times. The chain combines TRBV2 with TRBJ2-1; a weak D match, TRBD2 (5 bases). V gave up 4 bases and J gave up 6 bases, with 7 bases separating them. Germline values: CDR1 SNHLY, CDR2 FYNNEI. The CDR3 is 12 amino acids. The CDR3 sequence is CASSVRGNEQFF. The CDR3 bases are TGTGCCAGCAGTGTTCGGGGCAATGAGCAGTTCTTC.

This chain uses TRBV29-1 with TRBJ2-3; perhaps D is TRBD1 or TRBD2 (5 bases each). Between the trimmed V and J ends, which lost 5 bases and 6 bases, there was a span of 18 bases. CDR3 length: 14 amino acids. The germline V gene encodes CDR1 SQVTM and CDR2 ANQGSEA. This CDR3 is CSVTGQGTQDTQYF. CDR3 nucleotides: TGCAGCGTTACGGGGCAGGGAACACAGGATACGCAGTATTTT.

This clonotype was counted ten times or more. This chain joins TRBV7-2 and TRBJ2-7; D uncertain. CDR1 and CDR2 from the germline V gene are SGHTA and FQGNSA. Trimming left V 2 bases short and J 3 bases short, with 8 bases between. The length of the CDR3 is 13 residues. The CDR3 coding sequence is TGTGCCAGCAGCTTAAACAGATACTACGAGCAGTACTTC. Translating gives CASSLNRYYEQYF.